The T cell receptor beta chain described here comes from a study of blood T cell repertoires in COVID-19. Whole-study context: Sites across the United States, Italy and Spain contributed samples from acute and convalescent COVID-19. Sample material is recorded as cDNA or gDNA derived from T cells, B-cell-depleted T cells, or PBMCs.

As handled by the study authors: Using reference gene primer amplification, nucleated cell counts were estimated. Generated by immunoSEQ multiplex PCR, the TCRdb table keeps only in-frame clones and is missing some. That table is the source of V, J and clone size, and D and trimming were worked out from the DNA. The sample holds roughly 150,000 clones, approximately 88% seen once. The TCR was taken from a human donor in a cohort sampled during active COVID-19. The specimen was peripheral blood.

The CDR3 region is CASSQDAGGNQPQHF. DNA for the CDR3: TGCGCCAGCAGCCAAGATGCCGGGGGCAATCAGCCCCAGCATTTT. This chain uses TRBV4-1 with TRBJ1-5; no firm D call. The CDR3 has 15 residues. Germline V lookup: CDR1 MGHRA, CDR2 YSYEKL. Trimming cost V 0 bases and J 2 bases, with 8 bases left between them.